A single sample is the source of the 10 T cell receptor beta chains below, sequenced in a study of shared clonotypes between healthy human individuals. Data came from immunoSEQ multiplex PCR; TCRdb stores just in-frame clones and leaves some out. Of around 610,000 clones listed, about 95% are singletons. CD45RO-negative, CCR7-positively selected cells formed the naive CD8 fraction, excluding terminally differentiated effector memory CD45RA+ cells. Sequenced sample: naive CD8+ T cells sorted from blood. The origin of the receptors is a woman in her twenties or thirties in good health.

The V and J genes are TRBV19 and TRBJ2-1; 7 positions match TRBD2. The V and J ends lost 4 bases and 1 base, in that order; junction bases with no gene match: 4. Germline V gene lookup returns CDR1 LNHDA and CDR2 SQIVND (reference sequence). The CDR3 has 15 residues. CDR3 sequence (DNA): TGTGCCAGTAGTACCCTAGCGGTATCCTACAATGAGCAGTTCTTC. This encodes CASSTLAVSYNEQFF.

This chain connects TRBV28 to TRBJ1-4; perhaps TRBD1 as D (6 bases). This CDR3 contains 15 residues. V was trimmed by 6 bases and J by 8 bases, leaving 19 bases between them. Germline CDR1 and CDR2: MDHEN and SYDVKM. CDR3 sequence: CASSRGTTRGEKLFF. CDR3 sequence (DNA): TGTGCCAGCAGCAGAGGGACGACCAGGGGAGAAAAACTGTTTTTT.

The chain joins TRBV16 to TRBJ1-5; D not resolved. Germline V CDR1 and CDR2: KGHSY, FQNENV. The CDR3 extends over 12 amino acids. Trimming took off 2 bases at V and 10 bases at J, with 9 bases between the two ends. The CDR3, as DNA: TGTGCCAGCAGCCAAGAATCGCACCCCCAGCATTTT. Its translation is CASSQESHPQHF.

The chain is built from TRBV29-1 and TRBJ2-1; 8 bases align to TRBD2. From germline, CDR1 is SQVTM and CDR2 ANQGSEA. The CDR3 contains 13 residues. CDR3 amino acids: CTISSGSANEQFF. In nucleotides, the CDR3 is TGCACCATTTCCAGCGGGAGTGCCAATGAGCAGTTCTTC.

This rearrangement joins TRBV28 to TRBJ2-5; possible D gene TRBD1, 5 bases. The end of the DNA fits TRBJ2-7 better, so the J call may be wrong. CDR1 is MDHEN, CDR2 SYDVKM, per germline. This CDR3 spans 14 amino acids. CDR3 bases: TGTGCCAGCAGTTTAAGGGGTCGGTCCTACGAGCAGTACTTC. Residues: CASSLRGRSYEQYF.

The V gene is TRBV6-1, the J gene TRBJ2-7, with 9 bases fitting TRBD1. Germline assignment: CDR1 MNHNS and CDR2 SASEGT. The CDR3 runs 19 residues. Unmatched junction bases numbered 14, after V lost 1 base and J lost 1 base. CDR3 nucleotides: TGTGCCAGCAGTGAAGTTAGACCCGGACAGGGGCCGATTTCCTACGAGCAGTACTTC. Translated, it gives CASSEVRPGQGPISYEQYF.

The rearrangement uses TRBV19 and TRBJ2-7, with 10 bases lining up with TRBD2. This CDR3 contains 14 residues. In germline, CDR1 is LNHDA, CDR2 SQIVND (reference sequence). J was trimmed by 1 base and V by 6 bases; bases with no gene match: 3. The CDR3 reads CASRGTSESYEQYF. In DNA form, the CDR3 reads TGTGCCAGTAGGGGGACTAGCGAGTCCTACGAGCAGTACTTC.

The chain uses TRBV2 and TRBJ1-2; D might be TRBD1 (6 bases). Germline V gene data show CDR1 as SNHLY and CDR2 as FYNNEI. With 1 base removed from V and 5 bases from J, the gap between germline ends came to 17 bases. The length of the CDR3 is 16 residues. CDR3 region: CASSEGGAWTAYGYTF. Here the CDR3 DNA reads TGTGCCAGCAGTGAAGGGGGGGCCTGGACAGCTTATGGCTACACCTTC.

This clone appeared once. The genes are TRBV7-2 and TRBJ2-1, with 9 bases aligning to TRBD1. J was trimmed by 3 bases and V by 2 bases; bases with no gene match: 2. CDR3 length equals 15 residues. CDR1 SGHTA and CDR2 FQGNSA come from the germline V gene. CDR3 in amino acids: CASSLRDRDYNEQFF. In nucleotides, the CDR3 is TGTGCCAGCAGCTTAAGGGACAGGGACTACAATGAGCAGTTCTTC.

This chain joins TRBV29-1 and TRBJ1-1; D is uncertain. CDR3 length: 11 amino acids. V lost 5 bases to trimming and J lost 6 bases, with 10 bases between them. The germline gives CDR1 SQVTM, CDR2 ANQGSEA. The CDR3: CSVPSGSEAFF. In DNA, the CDR3 is TGCAGCGTTCCGTCGGGTTCTGAAGCTTTCTTT.